This T cell receptor beta chain was identified in a study of blood T cell repertoires in COVID-19. Study-level information: Samples taken during acute and convalescent COVID-19 were collected in the United States, Italy and Spain. In each case, the material was cDNA or gDNA derived from T cells, B-cell-depleted T cells, or PBMCs.

Some clones are missing from TCRdb's copy, which holds only in-frame ones; the method was immunoSEQ multiplex PCR. This sample yields tens of thousands of clones, of which more than 80% are seen a single time; 2.5% to 3% belongs to the top ten. V gave up 1 base and J gave up 7 bases, with 7 bases separating them. This CDR3 spans 13 amino acids. CDR1 is MNHEY and CDR2 is SMNVEV in the germline V gene (reference sequence). Material for sequencing was peripheral blood. The sequence came from a man aged 45 to 65 with acute or convalescent COVID-19. This sequence joins TRBV27 and TRBJ1-4; D is perhaps TRBD1 (5 bases). The CDR3 coding sequence is TGTGCCAGCAGTTTATTAGGGGTTGAAAAACTGTTTTTT. Translating gives CASSLLGVEKLFF.